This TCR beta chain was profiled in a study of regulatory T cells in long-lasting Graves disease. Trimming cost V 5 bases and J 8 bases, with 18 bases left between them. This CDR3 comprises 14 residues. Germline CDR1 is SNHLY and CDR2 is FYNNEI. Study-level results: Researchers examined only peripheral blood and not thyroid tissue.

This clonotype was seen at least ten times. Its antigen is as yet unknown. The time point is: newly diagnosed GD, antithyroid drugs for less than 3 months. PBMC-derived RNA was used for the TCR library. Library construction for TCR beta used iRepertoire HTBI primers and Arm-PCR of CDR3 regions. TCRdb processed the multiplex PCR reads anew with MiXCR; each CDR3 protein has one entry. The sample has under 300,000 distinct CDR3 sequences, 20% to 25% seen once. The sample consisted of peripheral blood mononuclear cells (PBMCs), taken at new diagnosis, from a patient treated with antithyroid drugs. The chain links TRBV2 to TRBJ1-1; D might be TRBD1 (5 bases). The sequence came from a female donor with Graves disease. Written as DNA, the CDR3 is TGTGCCAGCAGTTTCGGACGGACGAACAGGGAAGCTTTCTTT. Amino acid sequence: CASSFGRTNREAFF.